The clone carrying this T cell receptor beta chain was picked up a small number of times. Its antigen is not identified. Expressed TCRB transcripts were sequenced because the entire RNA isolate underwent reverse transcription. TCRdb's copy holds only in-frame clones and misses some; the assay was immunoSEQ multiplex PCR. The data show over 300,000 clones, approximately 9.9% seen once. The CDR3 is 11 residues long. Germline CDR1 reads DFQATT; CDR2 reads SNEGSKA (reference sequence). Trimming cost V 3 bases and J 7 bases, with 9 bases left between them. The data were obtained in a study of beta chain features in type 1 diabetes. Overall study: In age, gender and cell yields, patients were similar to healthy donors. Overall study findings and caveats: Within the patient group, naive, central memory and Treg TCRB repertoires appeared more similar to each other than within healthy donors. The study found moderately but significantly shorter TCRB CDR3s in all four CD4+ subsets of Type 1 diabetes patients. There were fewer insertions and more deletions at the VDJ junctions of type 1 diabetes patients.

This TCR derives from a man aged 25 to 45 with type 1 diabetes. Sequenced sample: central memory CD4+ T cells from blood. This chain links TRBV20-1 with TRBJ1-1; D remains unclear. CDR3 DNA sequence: TGCAGTGCTAGGAGGGAGCTTGAAGCTTTCTTT. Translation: CSARRELEAFF.